The clone carrying this T cell receptor beta chain was detected only a few times. Its cognate antigen is unknown. This entry belongs to a study of cytomegalovirus exposure and HLA in healthy donors. Whole-study findings and limits: Some TCR beta chains (approximately 180 of them) were listed as cytomegalovirus-associated. Generally TCR sequences proved uncommon, though certain public TCRs appeared in numerous donors.

Method: immunoSEQ multiplex PCR; TCRdb's copy keeps in-frame clones and lacks some. This repertoire shows some 180,000 clones, around nine tenths found once; its top ten account for about 7.2%. The clonotype was recovered from a man in his thirties or forties in good health and CMV-seropositive. The sample comprised PBMCs.

CDR3 bases: TGTGCCAGCAGCCAAGCGGGAGTGGGCTACACCTTC. This codes for CASSQAGVGYTF. The rearrangement joins TRBV4-2 to TRBJ1-2; no reliable D call. This CDR3 spans 12 amino acids. V was trimmed by 1 base and J by 8 bases, leaving 8 bases between them. CDR1 and CDR2 (germline): LGHNA, YNFKEQ.